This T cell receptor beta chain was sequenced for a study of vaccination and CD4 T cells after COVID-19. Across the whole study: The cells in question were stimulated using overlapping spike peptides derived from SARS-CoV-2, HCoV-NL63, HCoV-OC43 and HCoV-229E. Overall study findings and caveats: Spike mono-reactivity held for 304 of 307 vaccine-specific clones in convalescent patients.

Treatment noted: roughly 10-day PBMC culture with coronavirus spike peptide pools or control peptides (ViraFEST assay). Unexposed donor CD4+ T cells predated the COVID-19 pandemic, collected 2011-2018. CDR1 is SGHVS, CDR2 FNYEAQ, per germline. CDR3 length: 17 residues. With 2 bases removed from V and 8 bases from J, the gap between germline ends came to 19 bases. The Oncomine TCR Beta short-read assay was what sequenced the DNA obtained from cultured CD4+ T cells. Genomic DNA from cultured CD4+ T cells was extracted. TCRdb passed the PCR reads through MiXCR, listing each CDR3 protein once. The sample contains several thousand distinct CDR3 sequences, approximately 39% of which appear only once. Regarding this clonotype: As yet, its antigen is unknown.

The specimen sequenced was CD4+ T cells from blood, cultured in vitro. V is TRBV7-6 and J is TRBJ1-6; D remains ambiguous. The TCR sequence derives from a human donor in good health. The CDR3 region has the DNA TGTGCCAGCAGCTTAAAGATGCGGGCTGTTTTTTATTCACCCCTCCACTTT. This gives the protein CASSLKMRAVFYSPLHF.